These T cell receptor beta chains were read from a single sample in a study of blood T cell repertoires in COVID-19. Data came from immunoSEQ multiplex PCR; TCRdb stores just in-frame clones and leaves some out. The sample lists more than 150,000 clones, 85% to 95% occurring once. Sequenced: peripheral blood. The receptors come from a man between 50 and 59 years old with acute or convalescent COVID-19. Both conserved end residues are part of each CDR3. Each record gives: CDR3 length, clone size, V gene, D gene, J gene, CDR3 DNA, CDR3 protein. D genes are given only for firm matches. Clone size, where shown, is once, few, many, or a class for clones that have expanded.

>16|.|TRBV7-9|TRBD1|TRBJ2-7
TGTGCCAGCAGCTTAACCGGGACAGGGGAGAAGGTCGAGCAGTACTTC
CASSLTGTGEKVEQYF
>16|.|TRBV6-5|.|TRBJ1-6
TGTGCCAGCAGTTACCGAGGGAACTCCTATAATTCACCCCTCCACTTT
CASSYRGNSYNSPLHF
>14|.|TRBV14|.|TRBJ2-1
TGTGCCAGCAGCCAAGCGGGGAACTACAATGAGCAGTTCTTC
CASSQAGNYNEQFF
>14|.|TRBV27|.|TRBJ2-7
TGTGCCAGCAGTTTATCGCTGCAGGGGGGTGAGCAGTACTTC
CASSLSLQGGEQYF
>13|.|TRBV18|TRBD1|TRBJ1-6
TGTGCCAGCTCACAGACAGGGGATTCACCCCTCCACTTT
CASSQTGDSPLHF
>15|.|TRBV5-4|.|TRBJ2-1
TGTGCCAGCAGCTGGAGACAGGCCCTAGTGAATGAGCAGTTCTTC
CASSWRQALVNEQFF
>16|.|TRBV5-8|.|TRBJ2-2
TGTGCCAGCAGCCCCCCCCAAACTAGAGTGGCCGGGGAGCTGTTTTTT
CASSPPQTRVAGELFF
>15|.|TRBV9|TRBD1|TRBJ1-4
TGTGCCAGCAGCGTAGCAGGACAGGGAAATGAAAAACTGTTTTTT
CASSVAGQGNEKLFF
>12|once|TRBV19|TRBD1|TRBJ1-5
TGTGCCACCAGACAGGGCCCTCAGCCCCAGCATTTT
CATRQGPQPQHF
>15|.|TRBV29-1|TRBD1|TRBJ2-7
TGCAGCGTAGTTACCACCGGGACAGGGGGCGACGAGCAGTACTTC
CSVVTTGTGGDEQYF
>16|.|TRBV15|TRBD1|TRBJ1-5
TGTGCCACCAGCAGAGATCCTCCGGGACAGAATCAGCCCCAGCATTTT
CATSRDPPGQNQPQHF
>17|.|TRBV5-1|TRBD2|TRBJ2-3
TGCGCCAGCAGCTTTGCGAGGACTAGCGGAAGCACAGATACGCAGTATTTT
CASSFARTSGSTDTQYF
>14|.|TRBV3-1/TRBV3-2|.|TRBJ2-5
TGTGCCAGCAGACCCGGGTCGTGGGAAGAGACCCAGTACTTC
CASRPGSWEETQYF
>14|.|TRBV7-8|.|TRBJ1-1
TGTGCCAGCAGCTTAATGGAGGGAAAAACTGAAGCTTTCTTT
CASSLMEGKTEAFF